Each of the 25 T cell receptor beta chains below was sequenced from the same sample in a study of cytomegalovirus exposure and HLA in healthy donors. PCR used 60 Vbeta primers and 13 Jbeta primers. Assay used: immunoSEQ multiplex PCR; TCRdb lists only in-frame clones, some missing. The table has about 170,000 clones, over 70% seen once; the top ten hold 1.2%. Sequencing was done on a sample of PBMCs. The source of these receptors is a boy between 2 and 15 years old in good health and CMV-seronegative.

The genes are TRBV18 and TRBJ2-1; 8 nucleotides agree with TRBD2. Looked up from germline, CDR1 is KGHSH and CDR2 is LQKENI. The CDR3 covers 16 residues. J lost 2 bases, V lost 3 bases, and 6 bases had no gene match. CDR3 in DNA: TGTGCCAGCTCACCTCGGGAGGGCCAGGCCTACAATGAGCAGTTCTTC. Its protein is CASSPREGQAYNEQFF. Full variable domain (remainder filled in from reference TRBV18 and TRBJ2-1): NAGVMQNPRHLVRRRGQEARLRCSPMKGHSHVYWYRQLPEEGLKFMVYLQKENIIDESGMPKERFSAEFPKEGPSILRIQQVVRGDSAAYFCASSPREGQAYNEQFFGPGTRLTVL.

About this clone: The same CDR3 arises from other DNA sequences in this sample as well. The chain has TRBV19 and TRBJ1-1; no firm D call. Trimming cost V 1 base and J 1 base, with 4 bases left between them. Germline V CDR1 and CDR2: LNHDA, SQIVND (reference sequence). CDR3 length equals 13 residues. DNA of the CDR3: TGTGCCAGTAGTATAGTTCAGAACACTGAAGCTTTCTTT. It codes for CASSIVQNTEAFF. The full variable domain, rest sourced from reference TRBV19 and TRBJ1-1, is DGGITQSPKYLFRKEGQNVTLSCEQNLNHDAMYWYRQDPGQGLRLIYYSQIVNDFQKGDIAEGYSVSREKKESFPLTVTSAQKNPTAFYLCASSIVQNTEAFFGQGTRLTVV.

This chain connects TRBV4-2 to TRBJ1-2; D is uncertain. In germline, CDR1 is LGHNA, CDR2 YNFKEQ. V dropped 0 bases and J dropped 0 bases, with 5 bases sitting between them. This CDR3 contains 14 residues. CDR3 residues: CASSQEGANYGYTF. DNA for the CDR3: TGTGCCAGCAGCCAAGAGGGAGCTAACTATGGCTACACCTTC.

This clone was seen once. The chain links TRBV2 to TRBJ1-1; the D is unclear. Germline V gene lookup returns CDR1 SNHLY and CDR2 FYNNEI. Trimming pared 3 bases from V and 8 bases from J, leaving 10 bases between. This CDR3 comprises 12 residues. CDR3 bases: TGTGCCAGCAGTGAGTTCAGGCAGGAAGCTTTCTTT. Encoded protein: CASSEFRQEAFF.

This chain uses TRBV4-3 with TRBJ2-1; maybe TRBD2 (6 bases). With 1 base removed from V and 0 bases from J, the gap between germline ends came to 10 bases. The V gene's germline CDR1 is LGHNA and CDR2 YSLEER. The CDR3 is 16 residues long. CDR3 region: CASSQGVADSYNEQFF. CDR3 bases: TGCGCCAGCAGCCAAGGGGTAGCGGACTCCTACAATGAGCAGTTCTTC.

This clone has only a few counts. The chain employs TRBV9 and TRBJ2-1; D not certain. CDR3 length: 14 residues. CDR1 is SGDLS and CDR2 is YYNGEE in the germline V gene. The V end lost 0 bases, the J end lost 10 bases, and 14 bases lay between the germline ends. Here the CDR3 reads CASSVEVAFREQFF. CDR3 bases: TGTGCCAGCAGCGTAGAAGTAGCTTTTCGGGAGCAGTTCTTC. The complete variable domain, with remaining parts taken from reference TRBV9 and TRBJ2-1, reads DSGVTQTPKHLITATGQRVTLRCSPRSGDLSVYWYQQSLDQGLQFLIQYYNGEERAKGNILERFSAQQFPDLHSELNLSSLELGDSALYFCASSVEVAFREQFFGPGTRLTVL.

The chain carries TRBV28 and TRBJ2-1; TRBD2 matches 9 bases. The length of the CDR3 is 12 residues. Germline V gene data show CDR1 as MDHEN and CDR2 as SYDVKM. Germline trimming cut 11 bases from V and 7 bases from J; bases unmatched to any gene: 6. CDR3 sequence (DNA): TGTGCCGCGAATAGCGGGGGAAATGAGCAGTTCTTC. Translation: CAANSGGNEQFF.

The chain couples TRBV10-1 to TRBJ2-1; D uncertain. Germline loops: CDR1 WNHNN, CDR2 SYGVQD (reference sequence). V dropped 4 bases and J dropped 10 bases, with 8 bases sitting between them. This CDR3 has 11 amino acids. CDR3 DNA sequence: TGCGCCAGCAGTGGCGGCTGGGAGCAGTTCTTC. Amino acids: CASSGGWEQFF.

In its sample, this clone was seen once. V and J are TRBV5-4 and TRBJ1-1; tentatively, D is TRBD1 (5 bases). Looked up from germline, CDR1 is SGHNT and CDR2 is YYREEE (reference sequence). This CDR3 is 16 amino acids long. Trimming removed 4 bases at V and 6 bases at J, with 22 bases between. The CDR3 protein is CASSLGNDRINPEAFF. CDR3 bases: TGTGCCAGCAGCCTGGGAAACGACAGAATCAACCCTGAAGCTTTCTTT.

The chain joins TRBV5-4 to TRBJ2-1, with a weak D call TRBD2 (5 bases). CDR3 length equals 13 residues. Germline V gene lookup returns CDR1 SGHNT and CDR2 YYREEE (reference sequence). V was cut by 4 bases and J by 6 bases, with 11 bases left in between. DNA of the CDR3: TGTGCCAGCAGCCCACGGGATTTCAATGAGCAGTTCTTC. Translated, it gives CASSPRDFNEQFF.

The rearrangement uses TRBV27 and TRBJ2-3, with TRBD1 identical over 9 bases. In germline, CDR1 is MNHEY, CDR2 SMNVEV (reference sequence). Trimming cost V 5 bases and J 2 bases; bases outside gene matches: 5. The CDR3 runs 15 residues. The DNA of the CDR3 is TGTGCCAGCAGTCCTCGGGACAGGGCCACAGATACGCAGTATTTT. This sequence encodes CASSPRDRATDTQYF.

This clone came up a few times. The chain is built from TRBV6-1 and TRBJ1-5, with D unresolved. The germline V gene encodes CDR1 MNHNS and CDR2 SASEGT. V was clipped by 4 bases and J by 4 bases, with 14 bases between them. The CDR3 extends over 15 amino acids. The CDR3 region is CASSGPRVGNQPQHF. In nucleotides, the CDR3 is TGTGCCAGCAGTGGACCGCGGGTGGGTAATCAGCCCCAGCATTTT.

The rearrangement uses TRBV5-6 and TRBJ1-2; D call uncertain. CDR3 length: 17 amino acids. Germline V lookup: CDR1 SGHDT, CDR2 YYEEEE. V lost 4 bases to trimming and J lost 4 bases, with 23 bases between them. CDR3 loop: CASSPEVEGAEPYGYTF. The CDR3 coding sequence is TGTGCCAGCAGCCCGGAGGTTGAGGGTGCGGAACCCTATGGCTACACCTTC.

V usage is TRBV10-3 and J usage is TRBJ2-7; 8 nucleotides match TRBD1. Germline V gives CDR1 ENHRY, CDR2 SYGVKD. V lost 0 bases, J lost 4 bases, and 5 bases stayed unmatched. The length of the CDR3 is 15 residues. Here the CDR3 reads CAISESVQGAYEQYV. CDR3 in DNA: TGTGCCATCAGTGAGTCGGTCCAGGGGGCATACGAGCAGTACGTC.

The chain joins TRBV14 to TRBJ2-2; TRBD1 might be the D (5 bases). V gave up 0 bases and J gave up 10 bases, with 18 bases separating them. Germline V gene lookup returns CDR1 SGHDN and CDR2 FVKESK. The CDR3 is made up of 16 amino acids. In DNA form, the CDR3 reads TGTGCCAGCAGCCAAGATCTAGGGCAGGGAATGGAGGAGCTGTTTTTT. This gives the protein CASSQDLGQGMEELFF. Filled out from reference TRBV14 and TRBJ2-2, the complete variable domain reads EAGVTQFPSHSVIEKGQTVTLRCDPISGHDNLYWYRRVMGKEIKFLLHFVKESKQDESGMPNNRFLAERTGGTYSTLKVQPAELEDSGVYFCASSQDLGQGMEELFFGEGSRLTVL.

The CDR3 sequence is CASSPPGNTIYF. DNA of the CDR3: TGTGCCAGTAGTCCCCCAGGAAACACCATATATTTT. The gene calls are TRBV19 and TRBJ1-3; D not resolved. Germline V gene lookup returns CDR1 LNHDA and CDR2 SQIVND (reference sequence). Trimming removed 5 bases at V and 4 bases at J, with 6 bases between. The CDR3 is made up of 12 amino acids.

The J gene is TRBJ1-1, the V gene TRBV5-6; no clear D. The germline V and J ends were trimmed by 0 bases and 0 bases, with 6 bases remaining between them. The CDR3 extends over 14 amino acids. In germline, CDR1 is SGHDT, CDR2 YYEEEE. CDR3 nucleotide sequence: TGTGCCAGCAGCTTGGATCAGATGAACACTGAAGCTTTCTTT. Translated: CASSLDQMNTEAFF.

This chain links TRBV18 with TRBJ2-5; D remains unclear. CDR3 size: 12 residues. The germline V gene encodes CDR1 KGHSH and CDR2 LQKENI. V lost 2 bases, J lost 4 bases, and 5 bases lay in between. The CDR3 spells CASSPSVETQYF. The CDR3 coding sequence is TGTGCCAGCTCACCATCGGTAGAGACCCAGTACTTC.

The V gene is TRBV18, the J gene TRBJ1-6; TRBD1 agrees at 8 bases. In germline, CDR1 is KGHSH, CDR2 LQKENI. The trim removed 6 bases at V and 10 bases at J, leaving 5 bases unmatched. CDR3 length: 13 residues. CDR3 nucleotide sequence: TGTGCCAGCTCCGGACAGGGAGGCTCACCCCTCCACTTT. This gives the protein CASSGQGGSPLHF.

The chain is built from TRBV29-1 and TRBJ2-3, with D perhaps TRBD1 (6 bases). Trimming took 5 bases from V and 2 from J, leaving 17 bases between them. Germline loops: CDR1 SQVTM, CDR2 ANQGSEA. There are 15 residues in the CDR3. The CDR3 is CSVLGGQANTDTQYF. The CDR3 DNA is TGCAGCGTTTTAGGGGGACAAGCCAACACAGATACGCAGTATTTT.

V usage is TRBV19 and J usage is TRBJ1-2, with 7 nucleotides matching TRBD1. CDR3 length: 16 amino acids. The germline V gene has CDR1 LNHDA and CDR2 SQIVND (reference sequence). The V segment lost 3 bases and the J segment 4 bases; nucleotides outside the gene matches: 11. The CDR3 region has the DNA TGTGCCAGTAGTATCCAGGGGGACCCTGACTTCTATGGCTACACCTTC. Translation: CASSIQGDPDFYGYTF.

V usage is TRBV29-1 and J usage is TRBJ1-1; unclear D gene. The CDR3 loop spans 13 amino acids. V was clipped by 5 bases and J by 1 base, with 11 bases between them. Germline loops: CDR1 SQVTM, CDR2 ANQGSEA. The CDR3 loop is CSVLPPGNTEAFF. The CDR3 DNA reads as TGCAGCGTTCTACCTCCGGGGAACACTGAAGCTTTCTTT.

J is TRBJ2-1 and V is TRBV7-9; 8 bases agree with TRBD2. The CDR3 sequence is 17 residues long. Germline trimming cut 5 bases from V and 8 bases from J; bases unmatched to any gene: 17. In germline, CDR1 is SEHNR, CDR2 FQNEAQ (reference sequence). Here the CDR3 reads CASSAEESERGWYEQFF. The CDR3 DNA reads TGTGCCAGCAGCGCCGAGGAGAGCGAGCGGGGGTGGTATGAGCAGTTCTTC.

V is TRBV6-1 and J is TRBJ1-2, with D hard to call. This CDR3 region has 12 residues. Germline V CDR1 and CDR2: MNHNS, SASEGT. With 5 bases removed from V and 7 bases from J, the gap between germline ends came to 11 bases. CDR3 residues: CASSKGAAGYTF. In nucleotides, the CDR3 is TGTGCCAGCAGTAAGGGAGCAGCTGGCTACACCTTC.

The chain recombines TRBV19 with TRBJ2-7; 9 bases are shared with TRBD2. Trimming at V came to 1 base and at J to 5 bases, leaving 6 bases not matched to a gene. Germline assignment: CDR1 LNHDA and CDR2 SQIVND (reference sequence). This CDR3 comprises 15 residues. CDR3 sequence (DNA): TGTGCCAGTAGTATAGGCGGGACTAGCCGGAACGAGCAGTACTTC. It encodes CASSIGGTSRNEQYF.